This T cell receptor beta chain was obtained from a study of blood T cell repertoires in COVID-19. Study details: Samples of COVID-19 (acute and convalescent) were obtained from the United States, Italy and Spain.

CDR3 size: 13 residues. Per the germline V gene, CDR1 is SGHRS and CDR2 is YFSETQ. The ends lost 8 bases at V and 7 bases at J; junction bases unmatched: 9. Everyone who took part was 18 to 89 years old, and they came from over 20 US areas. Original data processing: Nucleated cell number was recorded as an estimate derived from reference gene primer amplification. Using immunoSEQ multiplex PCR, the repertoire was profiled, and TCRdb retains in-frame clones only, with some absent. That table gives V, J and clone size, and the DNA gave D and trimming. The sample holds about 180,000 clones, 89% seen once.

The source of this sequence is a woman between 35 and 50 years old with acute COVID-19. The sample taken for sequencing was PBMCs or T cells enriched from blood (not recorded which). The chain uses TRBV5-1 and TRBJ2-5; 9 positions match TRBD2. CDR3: CASRIAGERTQYF. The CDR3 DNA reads TGCGCCAGTCGAATAGCGGGGGAAAGGACCCAGTACTTC. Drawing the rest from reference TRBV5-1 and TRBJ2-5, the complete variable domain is KAGVTQTPRYLIKTRGQQVTLSCSPISGHRSVSWYQQTPGQGLQFLFEYFSETQRNKGNFPGRFSGRQFSNSRSEMNVSTLELGDSALYLCASRIAGERTQYFGPGTRLLVL.